One and the same sample provided the 11 T cell receptor beta chains below, sequenced in a study of blood T cells in healthy people across ages. Then a second PCR, running roughly 7 to 11 cycles, was carried out with a sample-barcoded 5' primer and a J-beta primer mix. One entry per CDR3 protein, called by TCRdb with MiXCR from the 5' RACE reads. The profile shows about 970,000 distinct CDR3 sequences, about 53% of them singletons. Input material: blood. The source is an older woman in good health.

CDR3 in DNA: TGTGCCAGCAGTTACTTACAGGGCACTGAAGCTTTCTTT. This encodes CASSYLQGTEAFF. The chain has TRBV6-5 and TRBJ1-1; D possibly corresponds to TRBD1 (6 bases). The CDR3 is made up of 13 amino acids. V was shortened by 1 base and J by 4 bases, with 7 bases between the two germline ends. Germline V gives CDR1 MNHEY, CDR2 SVGAGI.

This chain joins TRBV20-1 and TRBJ1-2; D remains unclear. In germline, CDR1 is DFQATT, CDR2 SNEGSKA (reference sequence). Trimming removed 1 base at V and 5 bases at J, with 8 bases between. This CDR3 is 12 amino acids long. The DNA of the CDR3 is TGCAGTGCTAGAGTTCCACCATATGGCTACACCTTC. Translating gives CSARVPPYGYTF.

The V and J genes are TRBV3-1 and TRBJ2-1; weak D call: TRBD1 (6 bases). The V gene lost 5 bases and the J gene lost 8 bases, with 19 bases spanning the gap. CDR1 and CDR2 (germline): LGHDT, YNNKEL (reference sequence). The CDR3 has 15 amino acids. The CDR3: CASSFHRSGADEQFF. The CDR3 region has the DNA TGTGCCAGCAGCTTTCATCGGTCAGGGGCGGATGAGCAGTTCTTC.

The V call is TRBV11-2, the J call TRBJ2-7; D not resolved. The V end was cut by 1 base, the J end by 6 bases, with 13 bases between. The CDR3 has 14 amino acids. Germline V gene lookup returns CDR1 SGHAT and CDR2 FQNNGV. The DNA for the CDR3 is TGTGCCAGCAGCTTAGGGGAAGCCCCACTCGAGCAGTACTTC. It is translated as CASSLGEAPLEQYF.

The count of this clonotype is one. In DNA, the CDR3 is TGTGCCAGCAGTTACACGGGACAGGGTGGAAGAACCCAGTACTTC. Translation: CASSYTGQGGRTQYF. The chain employs TRBV6-6 and TRBJ2-5; 9 bases are shared with TRBD1. V lost 2 bases, J lost 8 bases, and 9 bases stayed unmatched. The CDR3 sequence is 15 residues long. CDR1 is MNHNY and CDR2 is SVGAGI in the germline V gene (reference sequence).

This clonotype was seen only a few times. The rearrangement links TRBV11-2 to TRBJ1-2; tentatively, D is TRBD1 (6 bases). CDR1 is SGHAT and CDR2 is FQNNGV in the germline V gene. The CDR3 length is 17 residues. Trimming removed 5 bases from V and 3 bases from J, with 22 bases in between. CDR3 loop: CASSPIPRGRGHYGYTF. The CDR3 DNA reads as TGTGCCAGCAGCCCGATCCCACGGGGTCGGGGGCACTATGGCTACACCTTC.

On this clonotype itself: Its ends do not fully match the called genes, so a read error is possible. V gene TRBV12-3 or TRBV12-4 combines with J gene TRBJ2-7; possibly TRBD1 for D (5 bases). The length of the CDR3 is 15 residues. The CDR3 bases are TGTGCCGGCAGCCCAGGGCCAGAACGCTCCTACGAGCAGTACTTC. Translating it yields CAGSPGPERSYEQYF.

This clonotype was detected a few times. The chain employs TRBV12-3 or TRBV12-4 and TRBJ2-5; TRBD1 aligns across 9 bases. There are 14 residues in the CDR3. Unmatched junction bases numbered 5, after V lost 8 bases and J lost 1 base. The CDR3 DNA reads as TGTGCCAGCGGGGGACAGGGAGCCCAAGAGACCCAGTACTTC. It encodes CASGGQGAQETQYF.

The chain is built from TRBV28 and TRBJ1-1, with 9 bases lining up with TRBD1. The CDR3 runs to 17 residues. J gave up 2 bases and V 5 bases, and 12 bases lay outside the gene matches. Germline V gives CDR1 MDHEN, CDR2 SYDVKM. The CDR3 coding sequence is TGTGCCAGCAGTACTTTCGGGACAGGGCGATTAAACACTGAAGCTTTCTTT. This encodes CASSTFGTGRLNTEAFF.

This clonotype was counted only a few times. The chain combines TRBV29-1 with TRBJ2-5, with D possibly TRBD2 on 5 matching bases. The CDR3 spans 12 residues. V shed 6 bases and J shed 5 bases, with 13 bases lying between them. Germline V gives CDR1 SQVTM, CDR2 ANQGSEA. This chain's CDR3 is CSVLGVWETQYF. Here the CDR3 DNA reads TGCAGCGTCCTCGGGGTCTGGGAGACCCAGTACTTC.

V usage is TRBV20-1 and J usage is TRBJ2-1, with TRBD2 as a possible D gene (5 bases). Germline V lookup: CDR1 DFQATT, CDR2 SNEGSKA (reference sequence). The CDR3 loop spans 11 amino acids. V was clipped by 8 bases and J by 8 bases, with 13 bases between them. This CDR3 reads CSTGLSHEQFF. CDR3 nucleotides: TGCAGTACCGGACTTTCCCATGAGCAGTTCTTC.